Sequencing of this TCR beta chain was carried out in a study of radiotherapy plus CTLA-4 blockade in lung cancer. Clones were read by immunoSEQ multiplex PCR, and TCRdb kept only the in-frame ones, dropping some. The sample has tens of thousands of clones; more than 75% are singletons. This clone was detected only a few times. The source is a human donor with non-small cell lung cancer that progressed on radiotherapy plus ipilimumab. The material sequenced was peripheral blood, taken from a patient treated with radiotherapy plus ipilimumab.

CDR3 in DNA: TGCAGCGTTCAACCGGGACTAGCGGGAGTGGGAGTGTTCTTC. This translates into CSVQPGLAGVGVFF. This rearrangement joins TRBV29-1 to TRBJ2-1, with TRBD2 matching 14 bases. The CDR3 length is 14 residues. The V gene's germline CDR1 is SQVTM and CDR2 ANQGSEA. Trimming removed 5 bases from V and 15 bases from J; junction bases left unmatched: 12.